Below are 14 T cell receptor beta chains sequenced from a single sample in a study of blood T cell repertoires in COVID-19. The assay was immunoSEQ multiplex PCR, and TCRdb's table has in-frame clones only and misses some. The table includes approximately 75,000 clones, around 78% detected once. Sequenced: peripheral blood. These receptor sequences come from a woman of 80 years or more with acute or convalescent COVID-19.

The rearrangement joins TRBV2 to TRBJ2-3; 15 bases agree with TRBD2. CDR1 and CDR2 (germline): SNHLY, FYNNEI. Trimming cost V 4 bases and J 4 bases; bases outside gene matches: 6. The CDR3 is 17 amino acids. CDR3 protein: CASSGTSGRAGADTQYF. CDR3 nucleotide sequence: TGTGCCAGCAGTGGGACTAGCGGGAGGGCCGGGGCAGATACGCAGTATTTT.

In nucleotides, the CDR3 is TGTGCCAGCAGCTTACGACTCGGGGAGCTGTTTTTT. Amino acids: CASSLRLGELFF. V usage is TRBV7-8 and J usage is TRBJ2-2; D is uncertain. Per germline, CDR1 SGHVS and CDR2 FQNEAQ. The CDR3 extends over 12 amino acids. V lost 2 bases to trimming and J lost 7 bases, with 5 bases between them.

The chain employs TRBV10-2 and TRBJ2-6; D remains unclear. Germline loops: CDR1 WSHSY, CDR2 SAAADI. The germline V and J ends were trimmed by 4 bases and 4 bases, with 5 bases remaining between them. The CDR3 has 13 amino acids. This CDR3 reads CASSVAGANVLTF. CDR3 sequence (DNA): TGCGCCAGCAGTGTAGCCGGGGCCAACGTCCTGACTTTC.

The chain couples TRBV7-2 to TRBJ2-7; 8 bases are shared with TRBD2. This CDR3 spans 18 amino acids. Germline V gives CDR1 SGHTA, CDR2 FQGNSA. With 6 bases clipped from V and 2 bases from J, the junction kept 18 bases outside the gene matches. CDR3 in DNA: TGTGCCAGCAGTCGCTCAGCGGGAGCCCTGACTACGACCTACGAGCAGTACTTC. Its protein is CASSRSAGALTTTYEQYF.

The chain uses TRBV3-1 (or the pseudogene TRBV3-2) and TRBJ2-3, with 10 bases identical to TRBD2. Per the germline V gene, CDR1 is LGHDT and CDR2 is YNNKEL (reference sequence). After removal of 6 bases from V and 3 bases from J, the junction contained 6 bases not matched to a gene. The CDR3 has 15 amino acids. DNA of the CDR3: TGTGCCAGCAGAGTCGGGACTAGCGAAACAGATACGCAGTATTTT. It specifies CASRVGTSETDTQYF.

The chain uses TRBV6-1 and TRBJ1-6, with a weak D call TRBD1 (5 bases). Germline V gives CDR1 MNHNS, CDR2 SASEGT. The CDR3 contains 15 residues. Deletions cut 2 bases from V and 10 bases from J, with 15 bases between. The CDR3 DNA sequence: TGTGCCAGCAGTGAATCGTTTCAGGGAAAGTCACCCCTCCACTTT. As protein: CASSESFQGKSPLHF.

This chain uses TRBV9 with TRBJ2-3; D ambiguous. Trimming shortened V by 1 base and J by 3 bases, and 9 bases separated the two germline ends. This CDR3 region has 14 residues. The germline V gene has CDR1 SGDLS and CDR2 YYNGEE. CDR3 sequence reads: CASSVYPTTDTQYF. Here the CDR3 DNA reads TGTGCCAGCAGCGTATACCCCACTACAGATACGCAGTATTTT.

This sequence joins TRBV3-1 (or the pseudogene TRBV3-2) and TRBJ2-3, with 8 nucleotides matching TRBD2. The germline gives CDR1 LGHDT, CDR2 YNNKEL (reference sequence). This CDR3 has 15 residues. Trimming removed 5 bases from V and 5 bases from J; junction bases left unmatched: 9. The CDR3 DNA is TGTGCCAGCAGCTTCCCGGGGGGGCCGGAAGATACGCAGTATTTT. It translates to CASSFPGGPEDTQYF.

In DNA form, the CDR3 reads TGTGCCACCAGTGGGGGCTGGCTCGGCACAGATACGCAGTATTTT. It codes for CATSGGWLGTDTQYF. V is TRBV24-1 and J is TRBJ2-3; TRBD1 might be the D (5 bases). V lost 5 bases to trimming and J lost 1 base, with 12 bases between them. Germline CDR1 and CDR2: KGHDR and SFDVKD. The CDR3 loop spans 15 amino acids.

The V gene is TRBV19, the J gene TRBJ1-1; 9 nucleotides align to TRBD1. The CDR3 spans 15 residues. Germline V CDR1 and CDR2: LNHDA, SQIVND (reference sequence). J lost 5 bases, V lost 6 bases, and 10 bases had no gene match. The CDR3: CASRGDRVGITEAFF. The CDR3 nucleotides read TGTGCCAGTAGGGGGGACAGGGTTGGTATTACTGAAGCTTTCTTT.

This clone was recorded once. The V call is TRBV18, the J call TRBJ2-5; D gene unclear. Germline CDR1 reads KGHSH; CDR2 reads LQKENI. The V and J ends lost 3 bases and 4 bases respectively, with 18 bases between them. This CDR3 comprises 16 residues. The DNA for the CDR3 is TGTGCCAGCTCACCTGGAGAAAGAGGTAAAAGAGAGACCCAGTACTTC. The encoded protein is CASSPGERGKRETQYF. The full variable domain, in which reference TRBV18 and TRBJ2-5 provide the parts outside the CDR3, is NAGVMQNPRHLVRRRGQEARLRCSPMKGHSHVYWYRQLPEEGLKFMVYLQKENIIDESGMPKERFSAEFPKEGPSILRIQQVVRGDSAAYFCASSPGERGKRETQYFGPGTRLLVL.

The J gene is TRBJ2-7, the V gene TRBV11-2; TRBD2 aligns across 14 bases. CDR3 length: 19 residues. After removal of 5 bases from V and 5 bases from J, the junction contained 17 bases not matched to a gene. Germline V CDR1 and CDR2: SGHAT, FQNNGV. Here the CDR3 reads CASSQQTSGRGSYRHEQYF. In DNA form, the CDR3 reads TGTGCCAGCAGCCAGCAGACTAGCGGGAGGGGTTCTTATCGGCACGAGCAGTACTTC.

V usage is TRBV7-3 and J usage is TRBJ1-1, with D possibly TRBD1 on 6 matching bases. The ends were cut back, 1 base at V and 1 base at J, with 10 bases in the middle. The CDR3 has 15 amino acids. Germline CDR1 and CDR2: SGHTA and FQGTGA. The CDR3 DNA follows: TGTGCCAGCAGCTTAATGGCAGGGGCGAACACTGAAGCTTTCTTT. Protein sequence: CASSLMAGANTEAFF. Full variable domain (outside the CDR3, taken from reference TRBV7-3 and TRBJ1-1): GAGVSQTPSNKVTEKGKYVELRCDPISGHTALYWYRQSLGQGPEFLIYFQGTGAADDSGLPNDRFFAVRPEGSVSTLKIQRTERGDSAVYLCASSLMAGANTEAFFGQGTRLTVV.

This clone was counted once. The V and J genes are TRBV7-3 and TRBJ2-5; TRBD2 is a possible D gene (5 bases). CDR1 is SGHTA and CDR2 is FQGTGA in the germline V gene. V lost 4 bases and J 2 bases, leaving 8 bases between the germline ends. The CDR3 has 13 amino acids. The CDR3 bases are TGTGCCAGCAGCTCCGGACTGCAAGAGACCCAGTACTTC. This sequence encodes CASSSGLQETQYF.